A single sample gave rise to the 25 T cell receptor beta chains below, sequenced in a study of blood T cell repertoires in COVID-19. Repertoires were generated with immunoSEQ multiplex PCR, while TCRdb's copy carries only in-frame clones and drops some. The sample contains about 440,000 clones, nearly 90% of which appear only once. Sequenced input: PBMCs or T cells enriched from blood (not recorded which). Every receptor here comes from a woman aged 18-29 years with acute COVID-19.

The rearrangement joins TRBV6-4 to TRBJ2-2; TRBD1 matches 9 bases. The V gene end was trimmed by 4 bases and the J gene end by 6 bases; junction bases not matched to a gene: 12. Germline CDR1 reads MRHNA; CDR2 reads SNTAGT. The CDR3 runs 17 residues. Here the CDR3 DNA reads TGTGCCAGCAGTGGGGACAGGGAAGGAGGGTTTCCCGGGGAGCTGTTTTTT. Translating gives CASSGDREGGFPGELFF.

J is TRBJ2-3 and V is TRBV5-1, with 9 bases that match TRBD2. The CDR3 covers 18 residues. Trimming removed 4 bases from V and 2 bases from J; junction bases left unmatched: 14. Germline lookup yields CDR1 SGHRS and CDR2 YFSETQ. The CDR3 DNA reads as TGCGCCAGCAGCCGACAAGAAAGCGGGGGGCAGACCACAGATACGCAGTATTTT. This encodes CASSRQESGGQTTDTQYF.

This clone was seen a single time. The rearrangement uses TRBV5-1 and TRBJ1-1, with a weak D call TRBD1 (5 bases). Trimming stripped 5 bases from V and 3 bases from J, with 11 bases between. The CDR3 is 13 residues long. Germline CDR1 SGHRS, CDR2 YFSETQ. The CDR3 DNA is TGCGCCAGCAGGGGGCAAGGAGACACTGAAGCTTTCTTT. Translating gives CASRGQGDTEAFF. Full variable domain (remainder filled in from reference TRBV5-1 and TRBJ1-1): KAGVTQTPRYLIKTRGQQVTLSCSPISGHRSVSWYQQTPGQGLQFLFEYFSETQRNKGNFPGRFSGRQFSNSRSEMNVSTLELGDSALYLCASRGQGDTEAFFGQGTRLTVV.

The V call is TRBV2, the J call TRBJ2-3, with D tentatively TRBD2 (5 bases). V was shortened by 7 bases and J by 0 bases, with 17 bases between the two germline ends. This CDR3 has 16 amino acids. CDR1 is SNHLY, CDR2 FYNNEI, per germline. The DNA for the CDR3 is TGTGCCAGCAAAGGCGCGTATAGCGAAAGCACAGATACGCAGTATTTT. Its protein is CASKGAYSESTDTQYF.

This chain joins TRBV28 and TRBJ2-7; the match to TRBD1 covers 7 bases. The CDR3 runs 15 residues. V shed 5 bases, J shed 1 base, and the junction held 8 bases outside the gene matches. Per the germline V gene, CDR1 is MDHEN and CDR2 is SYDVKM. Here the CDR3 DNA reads TGTGCCAGCAGTCTGGGGAGACAGGGTTCCTACGAGCAGTACTTC. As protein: CASSLGRQGSYEQYF.

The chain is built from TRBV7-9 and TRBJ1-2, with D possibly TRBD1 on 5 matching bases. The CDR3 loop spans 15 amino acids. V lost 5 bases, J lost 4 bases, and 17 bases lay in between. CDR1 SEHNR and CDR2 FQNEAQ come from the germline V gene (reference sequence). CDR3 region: CASSVNTDSPYGYTF. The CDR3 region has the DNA TGTGCCAGCAGCGTCAACACCGACAGCCCCTATGGCTACACCTTC. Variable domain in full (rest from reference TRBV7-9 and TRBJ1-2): DTGVSQNPRHKITKRGQNVTFRCDPISEHNRLYWYRQTLGQGPEFLTYFQNEAQLEKSRLLSDRFSAERPKGSFSTLEIQRTEQGDSAMYLCASSVNTDSPYGYTFGSGTRLTVV.

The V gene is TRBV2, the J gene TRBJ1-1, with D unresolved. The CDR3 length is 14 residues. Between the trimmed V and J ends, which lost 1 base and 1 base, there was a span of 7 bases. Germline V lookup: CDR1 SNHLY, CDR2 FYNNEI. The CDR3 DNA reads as TGTGCCAGCAGTGAAGGGGAGCAGAACACTGAAGCTTTCTTT. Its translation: CASSEGEQNTEAFF.

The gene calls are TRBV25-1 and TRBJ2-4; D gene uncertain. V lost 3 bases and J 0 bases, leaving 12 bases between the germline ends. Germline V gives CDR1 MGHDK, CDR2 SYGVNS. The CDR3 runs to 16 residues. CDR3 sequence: CASSEPGSPAKNIQYF. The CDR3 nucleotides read TGTGCCAGCAGTGAGCCAGGCAGCCCAGCCAAAAACATTCAGTACTTC.

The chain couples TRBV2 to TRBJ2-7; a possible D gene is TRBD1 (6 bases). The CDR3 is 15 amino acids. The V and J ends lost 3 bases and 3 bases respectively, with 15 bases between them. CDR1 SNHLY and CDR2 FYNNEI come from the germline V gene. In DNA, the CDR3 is TGTGCCAGCAGTGAGGGCAGGGGACCCTTCTACGAGCAGTACTTC. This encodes CASSEGRGPFYEQYF.

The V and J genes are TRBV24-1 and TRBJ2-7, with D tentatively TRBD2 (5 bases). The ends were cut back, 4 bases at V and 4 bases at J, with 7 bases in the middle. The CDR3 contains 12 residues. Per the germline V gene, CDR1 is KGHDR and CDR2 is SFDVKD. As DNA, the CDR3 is TGTGCCACCAGTGAGACGGGGTACGAGCAGTACTTC. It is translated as CATSETGYEQYF.

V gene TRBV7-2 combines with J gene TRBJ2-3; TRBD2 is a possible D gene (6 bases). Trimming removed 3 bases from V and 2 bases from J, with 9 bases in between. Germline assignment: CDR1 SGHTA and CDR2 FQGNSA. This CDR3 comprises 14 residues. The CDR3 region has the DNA TGTGCCAGCAGCTTGGGACTTTACACAGATACGCAGTATTTT. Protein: CASSLGLYTDTQYF.

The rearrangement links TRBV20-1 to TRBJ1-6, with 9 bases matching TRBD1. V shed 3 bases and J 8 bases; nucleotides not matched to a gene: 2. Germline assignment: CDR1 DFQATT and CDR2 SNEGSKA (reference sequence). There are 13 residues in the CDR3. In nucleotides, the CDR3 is TGCAGTGCTAGTGACAGGGGGTATTCACCCCTCCACTTT. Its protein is CSASDRGYSPLHF.

For the CDR3, the DNA is TGTGCCAGCAGATGGACTAGCGGGAGTGAGCAGTTCTTC. This gives the protein CASRWTSGSEQFF. V is TRBV6-5 and J is TRBJ2-1; 13 bases fit TRBD2. V gave up 6 bases and J gave up 9 bases; unmatched junction bases: 2. The CDR3 is 13 amino acids. Germline CDR1 reads MNHEY; CDR2 reads SVGAGI.

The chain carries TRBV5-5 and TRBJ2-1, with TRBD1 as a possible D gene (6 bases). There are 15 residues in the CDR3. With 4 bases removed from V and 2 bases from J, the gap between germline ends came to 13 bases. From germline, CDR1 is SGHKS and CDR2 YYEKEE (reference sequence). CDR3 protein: CASSVTGNPYNEQFF. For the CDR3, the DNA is TGTGCCAGCAGCGTCACAGGGAATCCCTACAATGAGCAGTTCTTC.

CDR3 nucleotides: TGTGCCAGCAGCCAAGTCGGGACAGGGGGCAGTCAGCCCCAGCATTTT. This sequence encodes CASSQVGTGGSQPQHF. The V and J genes are TRBV3-1 (or the pseudogene TRBV3-2) and TRBJ1-5, with 12 bases fitting TRBD1. Germline values: CDR1 LGHDT, CDR2 YNNKEL (reference sequence). The trim removed 1 base at V and 6 bases at J, leaving 4 bases unmatched. The CDR3 sequence is 16 residues long.

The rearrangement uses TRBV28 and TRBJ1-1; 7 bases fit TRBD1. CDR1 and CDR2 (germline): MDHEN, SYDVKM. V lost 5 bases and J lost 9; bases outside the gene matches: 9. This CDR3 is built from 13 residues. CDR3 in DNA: TGTGCCAGCAGTCACCTAGGACAGGCCCAAGCTTTCTTT. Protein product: CASSHLGQAQAFF. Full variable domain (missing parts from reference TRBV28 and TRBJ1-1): DVKVTQSSRYLVKRTGEKVFLECVQDMDHENMFWYRQDPGLGLRLIYFSYDVKMKEKGDIPEGYSVSREKKERFSLILESASTNQTSMYLCASSHLGQAQAFFGQGTRLTVV.

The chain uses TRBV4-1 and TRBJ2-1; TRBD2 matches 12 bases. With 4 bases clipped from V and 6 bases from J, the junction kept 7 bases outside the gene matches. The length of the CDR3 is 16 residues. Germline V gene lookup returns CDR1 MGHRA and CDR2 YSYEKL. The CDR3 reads CASSPPSGRAGNEQFF. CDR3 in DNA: TGCGCCAGCAGCCCTCCTAGCGGGAGGGCCGGCAATGAGCAGTTCTTC.

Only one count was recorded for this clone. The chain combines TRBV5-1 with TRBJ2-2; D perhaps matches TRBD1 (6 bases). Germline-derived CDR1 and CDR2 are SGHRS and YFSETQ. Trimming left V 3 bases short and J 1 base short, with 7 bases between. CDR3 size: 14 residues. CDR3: CASSSDRNTGELFF. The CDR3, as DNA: TGCGCCAGCAGCTCGGACAGGAACACCGGGGAGCTGTTTTTT.

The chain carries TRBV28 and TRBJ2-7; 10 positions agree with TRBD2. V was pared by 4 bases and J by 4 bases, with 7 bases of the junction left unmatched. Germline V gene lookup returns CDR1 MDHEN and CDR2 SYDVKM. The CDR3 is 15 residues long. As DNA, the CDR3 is TGTGCCAGCAGTTCCTCGACTAGCGGGCTTTACGAGCAGTACTTC. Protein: CASSSSTSGLYEQYF.

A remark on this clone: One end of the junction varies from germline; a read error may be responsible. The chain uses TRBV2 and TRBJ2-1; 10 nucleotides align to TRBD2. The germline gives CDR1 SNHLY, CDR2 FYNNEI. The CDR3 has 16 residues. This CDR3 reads CASSEAVAGGFGEQFF. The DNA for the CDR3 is TGTGCCAGCAGCGAAGCTGTAGCGGGAGGCTTCGGTGAGCAGTTCTTC.

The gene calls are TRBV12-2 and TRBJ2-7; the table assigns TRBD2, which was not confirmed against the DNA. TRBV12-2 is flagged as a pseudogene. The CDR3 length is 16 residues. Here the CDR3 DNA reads TGTGCAAGTCGCTACCCTAGCGGGGGGTACTCCTACGAGCAGTACTTC. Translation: CASRYPSGGYSYEQYF.

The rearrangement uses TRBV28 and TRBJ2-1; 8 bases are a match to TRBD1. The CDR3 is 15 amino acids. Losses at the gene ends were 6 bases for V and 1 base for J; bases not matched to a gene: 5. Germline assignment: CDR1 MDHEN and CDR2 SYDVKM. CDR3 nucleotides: TGTGCCAGCAGGCGACAGGGGCCTTCCTACAATGAGCAGTTCTTC. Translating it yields CASRRQGPSYNEQFF. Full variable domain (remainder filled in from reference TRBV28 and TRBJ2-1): DVKVTQSSRYLVKRTGEKVFLECVQDMDHENMFWYRQDPGLGLRLIYFSYDVKMKEKGDIPEGYSVSREKKERFSLILESASTNQTSMYLCASRRQGPSYNEQFFGPGTRLTVL.

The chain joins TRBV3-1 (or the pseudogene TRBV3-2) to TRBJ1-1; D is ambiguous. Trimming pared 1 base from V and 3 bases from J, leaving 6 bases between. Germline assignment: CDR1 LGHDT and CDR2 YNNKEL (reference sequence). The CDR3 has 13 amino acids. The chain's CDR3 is CASSQVRDTEAFF. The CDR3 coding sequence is TGTGCCAGCAGCCAAGTTCGGGACACTGAAGCTTTCTTT.

The CDR3 loop is CASSEPPGLAGPEGYNEQFF. In nucleotides, the CDR3 is TGTGCCAGCAGCGAGCCTCCGGGACTAGCGGGTCCAGAGGGCTACAATGAGCAGTTCTTC. The V and J genes are TRBV9 and TRBJ2-1; 12 bases align to TRBD2. This CDR3 is built from 20 residues. Germline CDR1 SGDLS, CDR2 YYNGEE. V lost 3 bases to trimming and J lost 3 bases; unmatched junction nucleotides: 16.

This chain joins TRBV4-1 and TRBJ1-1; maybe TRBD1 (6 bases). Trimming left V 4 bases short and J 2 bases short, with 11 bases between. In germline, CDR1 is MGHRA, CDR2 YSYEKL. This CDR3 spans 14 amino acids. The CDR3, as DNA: TGCGCCAGCAGCCCCAAGGGACACAACACTGAAGCTTTCTTT. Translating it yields CASSPKGHNTEAFF.